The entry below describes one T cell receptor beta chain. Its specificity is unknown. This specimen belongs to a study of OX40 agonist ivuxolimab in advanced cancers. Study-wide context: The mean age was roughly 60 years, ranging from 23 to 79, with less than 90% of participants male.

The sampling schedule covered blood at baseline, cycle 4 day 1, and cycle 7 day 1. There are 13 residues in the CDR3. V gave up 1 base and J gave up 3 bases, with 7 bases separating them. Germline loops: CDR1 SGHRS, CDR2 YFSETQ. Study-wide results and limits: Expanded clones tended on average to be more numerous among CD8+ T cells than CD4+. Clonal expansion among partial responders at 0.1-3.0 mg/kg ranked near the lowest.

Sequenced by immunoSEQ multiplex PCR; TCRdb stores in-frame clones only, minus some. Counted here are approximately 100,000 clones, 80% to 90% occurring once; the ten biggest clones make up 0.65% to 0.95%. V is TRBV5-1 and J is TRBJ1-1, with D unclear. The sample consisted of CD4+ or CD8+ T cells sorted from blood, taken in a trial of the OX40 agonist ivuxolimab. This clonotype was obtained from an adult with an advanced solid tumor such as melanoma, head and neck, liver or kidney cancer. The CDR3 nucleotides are TGCGCCAGCAGCTTGTCTGGGGACACTGAAGCTTTCTTT. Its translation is CASSLSGDTEAFF.